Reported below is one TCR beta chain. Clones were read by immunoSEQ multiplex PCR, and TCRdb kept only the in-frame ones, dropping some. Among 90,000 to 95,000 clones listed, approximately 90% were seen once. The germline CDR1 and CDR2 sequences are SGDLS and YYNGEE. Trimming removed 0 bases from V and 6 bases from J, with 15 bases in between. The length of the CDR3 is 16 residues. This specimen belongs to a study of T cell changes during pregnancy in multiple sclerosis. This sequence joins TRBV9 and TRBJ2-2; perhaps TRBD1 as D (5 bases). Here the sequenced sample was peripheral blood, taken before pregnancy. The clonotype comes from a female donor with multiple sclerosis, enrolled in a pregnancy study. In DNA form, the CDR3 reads TGTGCCAGCAGCGTAGTATCTCCAGGGTATGCCGGGGAGCTGTTTTTT. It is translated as CASSVVSPGYAGELFF. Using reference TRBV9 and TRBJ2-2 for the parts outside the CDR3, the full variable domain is DSGVTQTPKHLITATGQRVTLRCSPRSGDLSVYWYQQSLDQGLQFLIQYYNGEERAKGNILERFSAQQFPDLHSELNLSSLELGDSALYFCASSVVSPGYAGELFFGEGSRLTVL.